The 3 T cell receptor beta chains presented below share a single source sample, sequenced in a study of blood T cell repertoires in COVID-19. Profiling relied on immunoSEQ multiplex PCR, and the TCRdb table lists in-frame clones only, not all of them. The sample consists of over 350,000 clones, 75% to 90% of them appearing once. The source material was peripheral blood. The origin of the receptors is a woman in her twenties or thirties with active or convalescent COVID-19.

The chain joins TRBV11-2 to TRBJ1-2, with 7 bases fitting TRBD1. V lost 5 bases and J lost 3; bases outside the gene matches: 9. CDR3 length: 15 amino acids. Per the germline V gene, CDR1 is SGHAT and CDR2 is FQNNGV. The CDR3 sequence: CASSTPDRIHYGYTF. The CDR3 coding sequence is TGTGCCAGCAGCACCCCGGACAGGATCCACTATGGCTACACCTTC.

The CDR3 coding sequence is TGTGCCAGCTCACCACCGAGCGACAGGGCCAGCTATGGCTACACCTTC. Protein: CASSPPSDRASYGYTF. The gene calls are TRBV18 and TRBJ1-2; 7 bases line up with TRBD1. This CDR3 spans 16 amino acids. J gave up 4 bases and V 0 bases, and 8 bases lay outside the gene matches. The V gene's germline CDR1 is KGHSH and CDR2 LQKENI.

The chain joins TRBV14 to TRBJ2-7; D might be TRBD1 (5 bases). The CDR3 contains 11 residues. V was clipped by 9 bases and J by 0 bases, with 6 bases between them. CDR1 is SGHDN and CDR2 is FVKESK in the germline V gene. CDR3 in DNA: TGTGCCAGAGACAGCTCCTACGAGCAGTACTTC. This gives the protein CARDSSYEQYF.